The present entry profiles one TCR beta chain with its context. Sequenced by immunoSEQ multiplex PCR; TCRdb stores in-frame clones only, minus some. Of more than 35,000 clones detected, 78% appear once; the ten largest clones hold 16%. These data belong to a study of blood T cell repertoires in COVID-19. The wider study: PBMCs, B-cell-depleted T cells, or T cells provided the cDNA or gDNA that made up the material.

Germline CDR1 is SGHTA and CDR2 is FQGNSA. The CDR3 runs to 15 residues. V trimming: 7 bases; J trimming: 7 bases; junction bases outside the gene matches: 15. The rearrangement joins TRBV7-2 to TRBJ1-2, with TRBD1 matching over 7 bases. The material sequenced was peripheral blood. The sequence was collected from a man between 65 and 85 years old with acute or convalescent COVID-19. CDR3 in DNA: TGTGCCAGCACCCTACCGGGACAGACATCTCGTGGCTACACCTTC. It encodes CASTLPGQTSRGYTF.